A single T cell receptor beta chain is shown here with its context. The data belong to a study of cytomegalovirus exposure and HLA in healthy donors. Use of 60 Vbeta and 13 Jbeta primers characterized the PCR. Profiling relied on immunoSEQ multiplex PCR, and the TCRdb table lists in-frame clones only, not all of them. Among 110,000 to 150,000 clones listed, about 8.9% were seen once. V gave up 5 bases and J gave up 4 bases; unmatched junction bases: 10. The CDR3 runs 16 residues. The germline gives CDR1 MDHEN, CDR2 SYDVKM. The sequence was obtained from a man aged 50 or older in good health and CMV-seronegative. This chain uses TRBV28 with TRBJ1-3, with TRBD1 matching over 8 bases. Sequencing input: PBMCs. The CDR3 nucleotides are TGTGCCAGCAGTCCTCACAGGGGGTCTTTCGGAAACACCATATATTTT. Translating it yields CASSPHRGSFGNTIYF.